This is a list of T cell receptor beta chains from one sample in a study of shared clonotypes between healthy human individuals. Only in-frame clones appear in the TCRdb table, and some are missing; sequencing was by immunoSEQ multiplex PCR. The sample lists 2 million to 2.5 million clones; roughly 96% were seen once. Input material: naive CD4+ T cells sorted from blood. All receptors come from a young man in good health. Each CDR3 is given without its conserved first and last residue. Clone size is stated in some rows and not others, as once, few, many or a class when expanded.

>.|TRBJ2-7|11|TRBV28
ATLAGGDYEQY
>.|TRBJ2-7|12|TRBV28
ASSWGQGDYEQY
>.|TRBJ2-5|9|TRBV2
ASSESETQY
>once|TRBJ2-3|13|TRBV5-6
ASSLGVLETDTQY
>.|TRBJ1-5|12|TRBV25-1
ASSEVLGSQPQH
>once|TRBJ2-1|14|TRBV5-6
ASSLRSHTSYNEQF
>.|TRBJ2-1|13|TRBV5-1
ASSPGSQADNEQF
>once|TRBJ2-1|16|TRBV4-3
ASSQEAVSAGVFDEQF
>.|TRBJ2-6|15|TRBV18
ASSSRDTVSGANVLT
>.|TRBJ1-1|11|TRBV9
ASSVNGDTEAF
>.|TRBJ1-3|12|TRBV6-1
AISDGRSGNTIY
>.|TRBJ2-2|13|TRBV7-2
ASSLVHPNTGELF
>.|TRBJ1-1|15|TRBV5-5
ASSRGVNREVNTEAF
>.|TRBJ2-2|15|TRBV6-4
ASSDQGTSGRTGELF
>.|TRBJ2-5|16|TRBV7-2
ASSSTTGWSPDSETQY
>.|TRBJ2-3|13|TRBV5-1
ASSPGGRKLDTQY
>.|TRBJ2-1|14|TRBV5-4
ASSLGGQGPYNEQF
>.|TRBJ2-7|13|TRBV5-1
ASSLEPHGKGEQY